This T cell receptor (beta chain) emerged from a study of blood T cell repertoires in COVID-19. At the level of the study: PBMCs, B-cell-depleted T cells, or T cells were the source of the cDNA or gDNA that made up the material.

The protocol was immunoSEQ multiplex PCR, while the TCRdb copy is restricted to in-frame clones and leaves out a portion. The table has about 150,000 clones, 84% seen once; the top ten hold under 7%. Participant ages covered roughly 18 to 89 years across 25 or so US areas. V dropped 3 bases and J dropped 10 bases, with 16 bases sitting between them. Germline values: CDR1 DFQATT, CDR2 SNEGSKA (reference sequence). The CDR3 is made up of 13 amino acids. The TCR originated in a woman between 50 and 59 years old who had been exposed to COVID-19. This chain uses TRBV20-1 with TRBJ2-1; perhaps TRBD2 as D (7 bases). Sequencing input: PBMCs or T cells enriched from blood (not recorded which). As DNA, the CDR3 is TGCAGTGCTAGTAGGTTGCGGGGGCGGGAGCAGTTCTTC. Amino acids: CSASRLRGREQFF.